This T cell receptor beta chain was obtained from a study of blood T cell repertoires in COVID-19. Study-wide context: Acute-phase and convalescent COVID-19 samples originated in the United States, Italy and Spain. T cells, B-cell-depleted T cells, or PBMCs provided the cDNA or gDNA that served as material.

Profiling relied on immunoSEQ multiplex PCR, and the TCRdb table lists in-frame clones only, not all of them. The table lists a few hundred thousand clones, roughly 89% of them singletons. V lost 2 bases and J lost 7; bases outside the gene matches: 7. This CDR3 contains 14 residues. Germline V gene lookup returns CDR1 MGHDK and CDR2 SYGVNS. The chain has TRBV25-1 and TRBJ1-1; TRBD1 matches 7 bases. The receptor was derived from a woman between 40 and 50 years old who had recovered from COVID-19. The specimen sequenced was peripheral blood. CDR3 sequence reads: CASSEKTGPNEAFF. The CDR3 nucleotides are TGTGCCAGCAGTGAAAAGACAGGGCCGAATGAAGCTTTCTTT.